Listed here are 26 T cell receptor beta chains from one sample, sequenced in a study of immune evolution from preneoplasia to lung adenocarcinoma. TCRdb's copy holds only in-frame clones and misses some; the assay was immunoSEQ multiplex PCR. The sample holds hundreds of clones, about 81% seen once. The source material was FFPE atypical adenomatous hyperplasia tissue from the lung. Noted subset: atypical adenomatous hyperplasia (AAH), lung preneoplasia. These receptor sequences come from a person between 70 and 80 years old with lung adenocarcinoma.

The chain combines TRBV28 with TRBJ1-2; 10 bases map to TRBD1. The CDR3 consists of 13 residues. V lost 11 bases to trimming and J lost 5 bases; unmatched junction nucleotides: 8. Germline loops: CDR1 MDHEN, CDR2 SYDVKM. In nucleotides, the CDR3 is TGTGCCGCCGGACAGGGGGGGACATATGGCTACACCTTC. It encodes CAAGQGGTYGYTF.

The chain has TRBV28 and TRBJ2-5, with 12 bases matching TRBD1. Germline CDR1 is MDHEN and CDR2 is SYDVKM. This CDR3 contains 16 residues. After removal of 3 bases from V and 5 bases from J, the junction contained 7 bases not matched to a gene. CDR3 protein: CASSFRDRGHLETQYF. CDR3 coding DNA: TGTGCCAGCAGTTTCCGGGACAGGGGGCATTTGGAGACCCAGTACTTC.

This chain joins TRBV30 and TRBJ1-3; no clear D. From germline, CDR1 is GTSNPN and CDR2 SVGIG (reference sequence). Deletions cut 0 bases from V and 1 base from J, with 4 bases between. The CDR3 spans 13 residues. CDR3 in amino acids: CAWSVVSGNTIYF. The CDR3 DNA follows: TGTGCCTGGAGTGTTGTGTCTGGAAACACCATATATTTT.

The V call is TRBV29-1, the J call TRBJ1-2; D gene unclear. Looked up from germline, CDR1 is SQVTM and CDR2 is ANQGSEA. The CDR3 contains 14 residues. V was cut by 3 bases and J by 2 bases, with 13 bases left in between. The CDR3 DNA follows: TGCAGCGTTGACGGATCGGCGGGAAACTATGGCTACACCTTC. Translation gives CSVDGSAGNYGYTF. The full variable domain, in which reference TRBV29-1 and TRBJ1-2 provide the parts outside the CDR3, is SAVISQKPSRDICQRGTSLTIQCQVDSQVTMMFWYRQQPGQSLTLIATANQGSEATYESGFVIDKFPISRPNLTFSTLTVSNMSPEDSSIYLCSVDGSAGNYGYTFGSGTRLTVV.

CDR3: CASSTGAQGYQPQHF. In DNA form, the CDR3 reads TGTGCCAGCAGTACAGGGGCGCAGGGCTATCAGCCCCAGCATTTT. The chain carries TRBV6-5 and TRBJ1-5; 7 nucleotides line up with TRBD1. The CDR3 loop spans 15 amino acids. V was clipped by 5 bases and J by 5 bases; unmatched bases: 9. Germline CDR1 reads MNHEY; CDR2 reads SVGAGI.

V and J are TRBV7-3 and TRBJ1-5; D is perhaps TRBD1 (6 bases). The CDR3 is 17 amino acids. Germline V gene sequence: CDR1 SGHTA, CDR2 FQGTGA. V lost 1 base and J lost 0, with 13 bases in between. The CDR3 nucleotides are TGTGCCAGCAGCTTAAATGGACAGCTTTATAGCAATCAGCCCCAGCATTTT. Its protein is CASSLNGQLYSNQPQHF.

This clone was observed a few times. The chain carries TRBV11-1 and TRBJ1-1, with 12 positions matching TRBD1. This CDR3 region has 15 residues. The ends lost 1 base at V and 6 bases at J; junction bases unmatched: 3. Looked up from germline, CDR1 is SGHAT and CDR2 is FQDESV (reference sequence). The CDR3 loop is CASSLGDRGRPEAFF. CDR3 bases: TGTGCCAGCAGCTTAGGGGACAGGGGGCGACCTGAAGCTTTCTTT.

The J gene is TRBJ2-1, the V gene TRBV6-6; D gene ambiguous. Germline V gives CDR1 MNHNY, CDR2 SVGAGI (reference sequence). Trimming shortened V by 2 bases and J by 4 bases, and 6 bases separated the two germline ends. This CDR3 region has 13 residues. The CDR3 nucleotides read TGTGCCAGCAGTTACGACACTTACAATGAGCAGTTCTTC. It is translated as CASSYDTYNEQFF.

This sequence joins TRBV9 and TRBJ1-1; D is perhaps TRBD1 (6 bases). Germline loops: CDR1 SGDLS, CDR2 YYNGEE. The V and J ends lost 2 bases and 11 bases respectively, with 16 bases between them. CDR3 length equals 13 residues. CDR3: CASSVSNQGPAFF. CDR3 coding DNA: TGTGCCAGCAGCGTCTCCAATCAGGGGCCTGCTTTCTTT.

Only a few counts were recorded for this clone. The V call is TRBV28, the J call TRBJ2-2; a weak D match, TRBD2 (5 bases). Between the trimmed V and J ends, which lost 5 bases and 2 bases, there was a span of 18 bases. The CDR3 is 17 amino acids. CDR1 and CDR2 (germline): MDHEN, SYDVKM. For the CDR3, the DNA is TGTGCCAGCAGTCCGGGAAGGCTTATGGCCAACACCGGGGAGCTGTTTTTT. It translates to CASSPGRLMANTGELFF.

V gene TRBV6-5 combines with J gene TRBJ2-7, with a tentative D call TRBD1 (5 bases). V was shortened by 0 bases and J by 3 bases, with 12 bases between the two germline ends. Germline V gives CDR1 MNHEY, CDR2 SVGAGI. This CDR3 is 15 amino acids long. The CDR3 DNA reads TGTGCCAGCAGTTACTCGGGGCGGCAATTCTACGAGCAGTACTTC. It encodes CASSYSGRQFYEQYF.

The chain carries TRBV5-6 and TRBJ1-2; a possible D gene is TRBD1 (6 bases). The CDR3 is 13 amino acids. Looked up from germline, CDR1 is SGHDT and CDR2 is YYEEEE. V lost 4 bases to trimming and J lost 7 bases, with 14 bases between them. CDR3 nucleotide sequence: TGTGCCAGCAGCCACGGGGGGGCGGCTGGCTACACCTTC. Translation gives CASSHGGAAGYTF.

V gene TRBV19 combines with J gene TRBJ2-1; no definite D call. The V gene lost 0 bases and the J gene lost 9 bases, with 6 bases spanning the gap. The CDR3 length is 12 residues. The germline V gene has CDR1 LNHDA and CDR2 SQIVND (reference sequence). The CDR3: CASSIDQREQFF. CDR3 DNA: TGTGCCAGTAGTATAGATCAGCGTGAGCAGTTCTTC.

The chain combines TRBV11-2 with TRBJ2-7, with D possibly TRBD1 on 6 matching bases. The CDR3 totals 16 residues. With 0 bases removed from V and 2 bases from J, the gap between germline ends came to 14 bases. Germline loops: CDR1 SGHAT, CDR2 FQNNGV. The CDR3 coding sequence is TGTGCCAGCAGCTTAGATGACAGGATAGAGGCCTACGAGCAGTACTTC. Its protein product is CASSLDDRIEAYEQYF.

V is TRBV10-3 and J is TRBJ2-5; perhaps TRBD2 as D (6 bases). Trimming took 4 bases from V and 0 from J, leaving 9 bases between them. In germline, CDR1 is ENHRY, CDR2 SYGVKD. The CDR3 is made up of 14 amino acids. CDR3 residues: CAISALAHQETQYF. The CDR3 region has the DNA TGTGCCATCAGTGCACTAGCTCACCAAGAGACCCAGTACTTC.

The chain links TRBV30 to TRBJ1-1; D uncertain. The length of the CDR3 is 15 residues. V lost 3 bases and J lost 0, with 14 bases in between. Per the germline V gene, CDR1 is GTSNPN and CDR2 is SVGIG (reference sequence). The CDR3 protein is CAWRWSGKLNTEAFF. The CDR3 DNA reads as TGTGCCTGGAGATGGTCGGGCAAGTTGAACACTGAAGCTTTCTTT.

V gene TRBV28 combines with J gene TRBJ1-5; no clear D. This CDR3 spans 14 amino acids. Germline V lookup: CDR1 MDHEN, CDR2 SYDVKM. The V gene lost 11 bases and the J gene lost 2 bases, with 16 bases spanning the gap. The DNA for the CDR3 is TGTGCCGGGCCGGAGCGAAACGGCAATCAGCCCCAGCATTTT. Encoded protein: CAGPERNGNQPQHF.

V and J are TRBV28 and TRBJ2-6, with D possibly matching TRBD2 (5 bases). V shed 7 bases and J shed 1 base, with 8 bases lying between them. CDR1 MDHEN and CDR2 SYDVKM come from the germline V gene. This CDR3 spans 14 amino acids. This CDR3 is CASTPGSGANVLTF. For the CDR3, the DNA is TGTGCCAGCACTCCGGGATCTGGGGCCAACGTCCTGACTTTC.

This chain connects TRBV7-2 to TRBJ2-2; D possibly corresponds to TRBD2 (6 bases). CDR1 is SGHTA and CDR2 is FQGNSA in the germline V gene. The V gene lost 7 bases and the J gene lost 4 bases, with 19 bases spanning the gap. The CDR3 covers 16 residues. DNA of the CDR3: TGTGCCAGCAACAGATTTAGCGGAGTTATCACCGGGGAGCTGTTTTTT. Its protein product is CASNRFSGVITGELFF.

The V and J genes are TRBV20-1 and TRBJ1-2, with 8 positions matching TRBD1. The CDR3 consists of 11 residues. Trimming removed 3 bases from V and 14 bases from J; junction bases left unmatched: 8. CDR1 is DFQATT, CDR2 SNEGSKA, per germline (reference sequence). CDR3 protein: CSARSPGGWTF. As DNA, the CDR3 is TGCAGTGCTAGGTCCCCAGGGGGCTGGACCTTC.

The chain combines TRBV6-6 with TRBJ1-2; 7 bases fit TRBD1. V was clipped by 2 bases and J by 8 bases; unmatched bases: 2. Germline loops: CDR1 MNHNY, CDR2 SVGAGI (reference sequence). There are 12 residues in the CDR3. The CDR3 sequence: CASSYTGDGYTF. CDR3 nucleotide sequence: TGTGCCAGCAGTTACACAGGGGACGGCTACACCTTC.

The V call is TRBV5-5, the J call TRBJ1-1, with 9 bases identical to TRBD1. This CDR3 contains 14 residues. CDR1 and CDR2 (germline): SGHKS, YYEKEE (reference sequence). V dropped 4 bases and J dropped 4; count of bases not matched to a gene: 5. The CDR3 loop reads CASSEQGAGTEAFF. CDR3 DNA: TGTGCCAGCAGCGAACAGGGGGCGGGCACTGAAGCTTTCTTT.

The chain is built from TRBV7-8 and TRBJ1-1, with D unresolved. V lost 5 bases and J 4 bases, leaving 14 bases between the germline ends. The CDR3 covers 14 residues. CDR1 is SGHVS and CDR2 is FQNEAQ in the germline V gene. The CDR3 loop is CASSLLDSSTEAFF. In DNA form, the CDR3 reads TGTGCCAGCAGCCTTCTAGACTCGAGCACTGAAGCTTTCTTT.

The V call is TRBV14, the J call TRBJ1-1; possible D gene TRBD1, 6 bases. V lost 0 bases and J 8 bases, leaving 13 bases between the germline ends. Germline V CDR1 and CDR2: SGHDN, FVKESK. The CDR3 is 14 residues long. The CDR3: CASSQEGGRWEAFF. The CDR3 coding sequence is TGTGCCAGCAGCCAAGAAGGGGGTCGCTGGGAAGCTTTCTTT. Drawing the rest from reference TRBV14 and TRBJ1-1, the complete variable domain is EAGVTQFPSHSVIEKGQTVTLRCDPISGHDNLYWYRRVMGKEIKFLLHFVKESKQDESGMPNNRFLAERTGGTYSTLKVQPAELEDSGVYFCASSQEGGRWEAFFGQGTRLTVV.

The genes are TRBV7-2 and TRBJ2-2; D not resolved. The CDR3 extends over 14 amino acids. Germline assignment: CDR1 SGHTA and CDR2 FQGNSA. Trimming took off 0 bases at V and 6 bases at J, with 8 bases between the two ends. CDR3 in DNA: TGTGCCAGCAGCTTAGCGTTAGGAGCCGGGGAGCTGTTTTTT. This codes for CASSLALGAGELFF.

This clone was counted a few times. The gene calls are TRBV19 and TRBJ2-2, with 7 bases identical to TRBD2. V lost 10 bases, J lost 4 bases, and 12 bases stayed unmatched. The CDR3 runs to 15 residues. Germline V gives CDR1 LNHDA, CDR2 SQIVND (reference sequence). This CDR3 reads CATRGLEKGTGELFF. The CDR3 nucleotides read TGTGCCACCAGAGGACTAGAGAAGGGCACCGGGGAGCTGTTTTTT. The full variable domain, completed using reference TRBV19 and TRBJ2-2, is DGGITQSPKYLFRKEGQNVTLSCEQNLNHDAMYWYRQDPGQGLRLIYYSQIVNDFQKGDIAEGYSVSREKKESFPLTVTSAQKNPTAFYLCATRGLEKGTGELFFGEGSRLTVL.